This T cell receptor beta chain comes out of a study of cytomegalovirus exposure and HLA in healthy donors. Losses at the gene ends were 6 bases for V and 4 bases for J; bases not matched to a gene: 7. The CDR3 covers 14 residues. Germline CDR1 reads MNHNS; CDR2 reads SASEGT. Both 60 Vbeta primers and 13 Jbeta primers went into the PCR. The table came from immunoSEQ multiplex PCR; TCRdb's copy has only in-frame clones and leaves some out. The table has fewer than 70,000 clones, approximately 71% seen once. The TCR was taken from a man over 45 in good health and CMV-seronegative. The rearrangement joins TRBV6-1 to TRBJ1-1, with TRBD1 matching 8 bases. The sequenced sample consisted of PBMCs. CDR3 in DNA: TGTGCCAGCAGGAAGGACAGGGTAATCACTGAAGCTTTCTTT. This translates into CASRKDRVITEAFF.